This T cell receptor (beta chain) was identified in a study of human T cells and chemical hapten exposure (dated by TCRdb to 2020 to 2022). Background for the entire study: For sensitization, 2% DPC in acetone was applied to an approximately 2 cm by approximately 2 cm area of upper inner arm skin. Most of the patients in the cohort were female, and the cohort covered alopecia areata with under or over 50% scalp involvement, alopecia totalis and alopecia universalis. Blood for TCR sequencing was provided by twenty-nine alopecia patients at one to four time points (pre-sensitization, 2, 6 and 24 weeks). Weekly therapeutic DPC doses were additionally applied to the scalp of patients throughout the roughly 26-week study period. Blood was sampled from patients pre-sensitization (week 0) and at 2, 6 and about 24 weeks after DPC sensitization. Patch testing was performed on the upper back with Finn chambers containing 0.01% DPC, and the patch tests were scored after 6 days according to International Contact Dermatitis Research Group standards. Libraries were pooled for sequencing, and variation in per-sample TCR yields was attributed mainly to small differences in library volumes within the pool. This study followed changes in the peripheral blood TCR repertoire in vivo during primary and secondary sensitization of alopecia patients to the hapten diphenylcyclopropenone (DPC). Results and caveats for the whole study, not just this receptor: Repeated subsampling changed both the strength of the expansion versus patch-test correlation and the threshold at which the correlation became significant. Expanded TCRs formed significantly more large CDR3 similarity clusters than pre-sensitization or healthy control sets, consistent with antigen-driven responses. Because every patient had alopecia, a presumed autoimmune disease, the patients' immune response might differ from that of healthy individuals. No change with DPC sensitization was found in the number of TCRs above 1 in 1000 frequency, and no evidence of global repertoire structure alterations was found. Patch test score correlated positively with the number of PT1 expanded TCRs, reaching significance at thresholds 8, 16 and 32 but not at 4.

Note on this clonotype: Its antigen is currently not known. It has no much larger one-base neighbor in the sample; base qualities were not kept.

What the time point label conveys for this sample: patch test 1, 2 weeks after DPC sensitization. In the paper's terms, the treatment or condition label means: therapeutic diphenylcyclopropenone sensitization with weekly scalp DPC. At each patch-test visit, blood was drawn before the patch test was applied. Eligible patients were aged 18 to 70, diagnosed with alopecia, deemed suitable for DPC therapy, and excluded if pregnant. Total RNA was isolated from unfractionated whole blood collected in Tempus Blood RNA tubes. Libraries were built with RACE. For sequencing, a NextSeq 500 was employed. Library preparation attached unique molecular identifiers to individual cDNA molecules for quantitative, reproducible TCR counting. Each blood RNA sample was used to sequence both TCR alpha and TCR beta chains. Under the source paper's analysis protocol: Samples had a median of about 96,000 TCRs, with a range from 23,224 to 690,600. The Decombinator software suite was used to annotate the V, J and CDR3 of the TCR reads. To make PS versus PT1 abundance plots, every sample was subsampled to the same number of TCRs (28,000). Expanded TCRs were defined as absent before sensitization and observed at least eight times at the 2-week time point. TCRdb redid the processing of the public reads, applying fastp at Q25 and MiXCR, and retained in-frame beta chains. Rows matching on CDR3 protein sequence are summarized as one entry with the most common DNA and genes. The V and J calls and clone size come from TCRdb's table, not from the authors' own analysis. The sample table lists roughly 160,000 distinct CDR3 sequences, roughly 14% of them with a count of one. The ten largest make up 1.5% to 2% of the sample.

The sample was whole blood, taken in connection with sensitization to the hapten diphenylcyclopropenone (DPC). The sequence was collected from a woman aged 25 to 39 with alopecia areata. Some clones in this sample may be carry-over from other donors' samples.

This receptor carries the CDR3 CASSLRFLAGDARREQFF. The bases read TGCGCCAGCAGCCTCCGATTCTTAGCGGGAGATGCACGACGCGAGCAGTTCTTC. The chain joins TRBV4-1 to TRBJ2-1; the junction holds 9 bases that match TRBD2. Its CDR3 holds 18 amino acids, cysteine through phenylalanine. Of all the DNA, just the CDR3 is kept, 54 bases in frame from base 1. V is trimmed back by 4 bases and J by 10 bases, and the junction contains 20 bases that no gene match accounts for. The CDR1 and CDR2 encoded by the germline V gene are MGHRA and YSYEKL.